This record covers a single T cell receptor beta chain. Its antigen target is currently unknown. No much larger clone exists at a distance of one base, and base qualities are not known. TCRbeta CDR3 regions were amplified from genomic DNA using the immunoSEQ Assay, a bias-controlled multiplex PCR. In the source study's methods: Nucleated cell counts per sample were estimated from amplification of reference gene primers within the assay. Sequence reads were collapsed and filtered to measure the absolute abundance of every unique TCRbeta CDR3 rearrangement. For each sample, productive Simpson clonality was calculated as the square root of Simpson's diversity index across productive rearrangements. This immuneACCESS table, as held by TCRdb, lists in-frame sequences with V and J called but not all clones. Of the missing ones, under half trace to an unresolved V gene in checked studies; the others have no known cause. The DNA gave D and trimming, while V, J and clone size come from that table. Within this sample are about 150,000 clones, with 76% of them counted one time only. The biggest ten clones account for roughly 3.7% of the sample.

The sample belongs to a study of blood T cell repertoires in COVID-19 (dated by TCRdb to 2020 to 2021). Describing the broader study: Samples covering the acute and convalescent phases of COVID-19 were provided by collaborators in the United States, Italy and Spain. Subjects who had been exposed to COVID-19, were actively infected with it, or had recovered from it provided the deeply sampled blood TCRbeta repertoires that made up the dataset. Samples came from the ongoing ImmuneRACE study (first 160 participants) plus 1,254 subjects from 6 global collaborators. Nearly every sample came with metadata listing a de-identified subject ID, COVID-19 status, age in years and sex. The repertoires were made available in a free public database intended to serve as a resource for research on the immune response to SARS-CoV-2. Where available, HLA class I and class II types were taken from metadata supplied by the sample provider and were not determined by assay-based typing. The material from the prospective study consisted of cDNA or gDNA derived from T cells, B-cell-depleted T cells, or PBMCs. The paper's findings and limits, for the study overall: The quantity of clinical and demographic metadata differed by source and by participant and was supplied without curation.

Whole blood was collected in K2EDTA tubes by collaborating institutions according to the institutions' own protocols. Collaborator samples were shipped for TCRbeta analysis as frozen whole blood, isolated PBMCs, or DNA extracted from either sample type. The germline V gene (reference sequence) sets CDR1 to LNHDA and CDR2 to SQIVND. V is reduced by 5 bases and J by 4 bases, leaving a spacing of 20 bases between them. Spanning cysteine to phenylalanine, the CDR3 consists of 16 amino acids. Only CDR3 DNA is held: 48 bases, read in frame from base 1. Sequenced material: peripheral blood. This receptor was taken from a woman older than 75 with acute or convalescent COVID-19. The V gene is TRBV19 and the J gene is TRBJ1-1, with the D gene call left open. The CDR3 is CASSYAGSGVGTEAFF. At the DNA level, the sequence is TGTGCCAGTAGTTATGCGGGGAGCGGTGTTGGCACTGAAGCTTTCTTT.